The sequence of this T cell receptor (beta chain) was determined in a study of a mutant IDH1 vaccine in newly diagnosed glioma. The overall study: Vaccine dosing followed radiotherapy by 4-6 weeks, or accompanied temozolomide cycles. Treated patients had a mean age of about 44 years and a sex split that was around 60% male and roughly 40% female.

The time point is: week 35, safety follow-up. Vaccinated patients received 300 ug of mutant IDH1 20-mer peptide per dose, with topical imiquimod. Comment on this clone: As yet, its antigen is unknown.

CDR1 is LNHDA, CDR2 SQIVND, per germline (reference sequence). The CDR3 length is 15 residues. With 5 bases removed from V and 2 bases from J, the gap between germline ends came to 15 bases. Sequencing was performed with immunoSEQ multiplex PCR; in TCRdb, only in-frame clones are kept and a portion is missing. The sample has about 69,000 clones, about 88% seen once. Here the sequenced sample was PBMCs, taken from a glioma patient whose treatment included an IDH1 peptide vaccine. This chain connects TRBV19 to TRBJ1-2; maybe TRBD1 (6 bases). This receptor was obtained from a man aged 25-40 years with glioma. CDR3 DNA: TGTGCCAGTAGTGGCCCGACAGGCGGAAACTATGGCTACACCTTC. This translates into CASSGPTGGNYGYTF.